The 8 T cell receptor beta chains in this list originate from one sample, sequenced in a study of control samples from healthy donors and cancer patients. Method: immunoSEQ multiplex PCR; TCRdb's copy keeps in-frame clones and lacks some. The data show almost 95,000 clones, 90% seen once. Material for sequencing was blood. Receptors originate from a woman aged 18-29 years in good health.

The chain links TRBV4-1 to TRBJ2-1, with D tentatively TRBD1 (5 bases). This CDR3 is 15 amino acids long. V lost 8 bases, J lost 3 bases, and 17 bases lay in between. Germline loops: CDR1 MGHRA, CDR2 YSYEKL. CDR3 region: CASRPTDTGYNEQFF. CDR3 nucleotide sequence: TGCGCCAGCCGACCGACAGACACCGGCTACAATGAGCAGTTCTTC.

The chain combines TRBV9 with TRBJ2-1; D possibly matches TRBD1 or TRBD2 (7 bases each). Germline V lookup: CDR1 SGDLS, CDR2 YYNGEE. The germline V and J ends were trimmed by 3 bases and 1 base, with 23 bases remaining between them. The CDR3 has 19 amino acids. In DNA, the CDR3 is TGTGCCAGCAGCGGTGGGGGTCGCGGGGGACAGCGGTCCTACAATGAGCAGTTCTTC. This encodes CASSGGGRGGQRSYNEQFF.

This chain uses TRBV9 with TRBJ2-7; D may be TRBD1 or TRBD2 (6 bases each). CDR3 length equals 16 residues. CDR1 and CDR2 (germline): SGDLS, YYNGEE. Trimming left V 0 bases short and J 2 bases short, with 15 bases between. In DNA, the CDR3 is TGTGCCAGCAGCGTAGGCAACGGGGGCTCTCCCTACGAGCAGTACTTC. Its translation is CASSVGNGGSPYEQYF.

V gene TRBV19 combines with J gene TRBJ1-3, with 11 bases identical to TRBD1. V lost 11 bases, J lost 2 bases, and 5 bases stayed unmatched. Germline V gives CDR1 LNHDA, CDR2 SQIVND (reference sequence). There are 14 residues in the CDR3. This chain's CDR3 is CAGDRGSPGNTIYF. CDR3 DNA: TGTGCCGGGGACAGGGGGAGCCCTGGAAACACCATATATTTT.

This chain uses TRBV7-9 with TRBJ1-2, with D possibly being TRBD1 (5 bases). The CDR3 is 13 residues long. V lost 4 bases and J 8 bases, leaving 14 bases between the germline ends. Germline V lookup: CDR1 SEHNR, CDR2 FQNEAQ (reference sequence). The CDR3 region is CASSSSPGLGYTF. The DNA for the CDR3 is TGTGCCAGCAGCTCCTCCCCGGGACTGGGCTACACCTTC.

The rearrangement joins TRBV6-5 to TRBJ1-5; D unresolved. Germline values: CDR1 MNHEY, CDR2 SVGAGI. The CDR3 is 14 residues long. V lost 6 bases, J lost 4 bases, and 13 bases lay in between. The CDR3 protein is CASSQTRANQPQHF. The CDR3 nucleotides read TGTGCCAGCAGCCAGACAAGGGCGAATCAGCCCCAGCATTTT.

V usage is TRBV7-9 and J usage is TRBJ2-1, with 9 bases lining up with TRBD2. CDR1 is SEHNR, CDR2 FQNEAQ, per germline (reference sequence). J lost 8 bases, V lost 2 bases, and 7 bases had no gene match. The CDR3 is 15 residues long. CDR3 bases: TGTGCCAGCAGCTTATACGGGACTAGCTCCGATGAGCAGTTCTTC. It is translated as CASSLYGTSSDEQFF.

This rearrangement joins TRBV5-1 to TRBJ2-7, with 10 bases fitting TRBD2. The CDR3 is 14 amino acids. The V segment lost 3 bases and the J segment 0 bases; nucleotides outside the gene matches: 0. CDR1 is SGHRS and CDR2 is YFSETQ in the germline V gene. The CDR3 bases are TGCGCCAGCAGCTCTAGCGGGGGCTCCTACGAGCAGTACTTC. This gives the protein CASSSSGGSYEQYF.